This paragraph covers one T cell receptor (beta chain) sequence. This clonotype turned up a few times. There is no known antigen for this receptor. Base quality data are lacking; no much larger clone is found one base away. Libraries were prepared through multiplex PCR. Sequencing instrument: Illumina HiSeq 4000. iRepertoire HTBI primers and Arm-PCR amplification of CDR3 regions were used to construct TCR beta libraries. Gel purification was performed on PCR products prior to sequencing. The authors processed their data as follows. Gene usage analysis of CDR3 amino acid clonotypes used the approximately 56 TRBV and around 13 TRBJ segments found across samples. COPE and FqMerger were used to merge filtered high-quality paired reads into contigs. BLAST was used to align contigs to IMGT TRBV, TRBD and TRBJ reference genes, and CDR3 was defined according to IMGT. Any clonotype with a frequency above 0.1% was counted as a highly expanded clone. Shannon entropy served as the measure of repertoire diversity, while the Gini coefficient captured V-J evenness. A clonotype was considered public if more than one individual shared it. The public reads were reanalyzed by TCRdb: fastp trimming at Q25, MiXCR alignment, in-frame beta chains only. Rows with a matching CDR3 protein are joined into one entry that keeps the most common DNA and genes. The V and J calls here are based on TCRdb, not the publication. The sample table shows 450,000 to 600,000 distinct CDR3 sequences, and approximately 13% are seen once. The ten largest clones capture over 7.5% of the sample.

The time point tag for this specimen amounts to: newly diagnosed GD, antithyroid drugs for less than 3 months. RNA was extracted from PBMCs in TRIzol for both TCR sequencing and RNA sequencing. Graves' disease was diagnosed according to American Thyroid Association guidelines. Patients for the study were recruited at an endocrinology department in Xi'an, China. Each patient gave roughly 8.4 milliliters of peripheral blood, collected in an EDTA anticoagulant tube. Ficoll Paque Plus density gradient separation was used to isolate PBMCs, and no additional T cell sorting was done. An Agilent 2100 Bioanalyzer and agarose gel were used to assess RNA quality, and a NanoDrop 2000 was used to measure RNA concentration. This sample stems from a study of regulatory T cells in long-lasting Graves disease (TCRdb year 2021). With regard to the full study: In the newly diagnosed Graves' disease group, patients had been taking antithyroid drugs for less than 3 months. A total of 33 samples underwent TCR sequencing: about 13 from persistent and about 20 from newly diagnosed Graves' disease patients. This study used TCR sequencing and RNA sequencing of peripheral blood to compare persistent Graves' disease patients against newly diagnosed Graves' disease patients. The study was registered as a clinical trial and conducted in China.

Taken from cysteine to phenylalanine, the CDR3 has 13 residues. The kept DNA is CDR3 alone, 39 bases in frame from the first base. V was cut back by 5 bases and J by 5 bases, leaving a gap of 12 bases between them. In the germline V gene (reference sequence), CDR1 corresponds to LNHDA and CDR2 to SQIVND. Overall study results and their limits: Sequencing and analysis were limited to the TCR beta chain. Lower TCR Shannon entropy and fewer highly expanded clones were observed in persistent Graves' disease patients than in newly diagnosed patients, which suggested clonal expansion. As a limitation, the authors acknowledged that the small sample size may reduce accuracy. Persistent patients shared more public clonotypes among themselves (2,741) than newly diagnosed patients did (roughly 920). Preferential use of TRBV28, TRBJ1-2 and TRBJ2-5 was observed in persistent disease, whereas TRBV20-1 and TRBJ2-1 were favored in newly diagnosed disease. Peripheral blood alone was examined, since thyroid tissue, which constituted the primary lesion, could not be accessed.

This sample was shared with a second study, whose subject was T cells in Graves' hyperthyroidism and ophthalmopathy. As the second study states: Stable Graves' hyperthyroidism was defined as the absence of progression to ophthalmopathy over 18 months of follow-up. The hyperthyroidism patients were between 18 and 65 years old and newly diagnosed, with a disease duration of less than 2 months. Exclusion was applied to patients with uncontrolled infections, other autoimmune diseases, pregnancy or lactation. Diagnoses relied on clinical symptoms, serum thyroxine and TRAb, thyroid ultrasound and orbital computed tomography. The TCR CDR3 was subjected to a first round of RT-PCR using the HTBI primer set and the Qiagen OneStep RT-PCR kit. Most expanded thyroid clonotypes (frequency above 0.001) were also found in blood, which suggests that blood repertoires may mirror thyroid immune responses. In cross-validation, a model built on a 13 V-J signature told ophthalmopathy apart from stable hyperthyroidism with under 90% sensitivity and roughly 81% specificity, and in testing the same model reached 80%/75%. In validation, the model predicted progression to ophthalmopathy with around 71% sensitivity and 72.22% specificity, a median of about 6.7 months before onset. TCR V-J signatures able to tell the groups apart were searched for in a discovery cohort of some 97 patients, of whom roughly 42 had Graves' ophthalmopathy and around 57 had stable Graves' hyperthyroidism. Prospective prediction of ophthalmopathy was tested in an independent validation cohort of 18 to 20 hyperthyroidism patients and 15 to 17 patients who later progressed to ophthalmopathy. The approximately 90 discovery patients were randomly split 7:3 into training and test sets. Thyroid tissue and blood T-cell repertoires from about six Graves' hyperthyroidism patients were also compared in the study. After blood sampling, hyperthyroidism patients were treated with methimazole at a starting dose of 30 mg daily, and ophthalmopathy patients were treated with high-dose intravenous methylprednisolone. A second multiplex PCR round built the libraries, followed by size selection and purification. The libraries were sequenced on an Illumina HiSeq2000 using paired-end 100 bp reads. SOAPnuke was used to process the raw data, throwing out any read that contained adapters or uncalled bases, had a mean Phred below 15, or lacked an exact constant-primer or identifier match. COPE v1.2.5 was used to merge high-quality paired reads, and clonotypes were defined as unique nucleotide sequences. MiTCR v1.1 was used to align clonotypes to the IMGT TRBV, TRBD and TRBJ reference segments. Analysis was restricted to V-J combinations with a frequency above 0.0001, which covered just over 98% of repertoires. The TCS score was defined as F50 (clonal expansion) divided by E x V (chaos), with BLOSUM62-based TCRdist calculated between CDR3 peptides within each V-J. Welch's t-statistics and random forest reduced just over 500 V-J features to under 15, which were used in a naive Bayes classifier (R e1071). No statistical method was used to set the sample size in advance, and investigators knew the group allocation. TCR Vbeta CDR3 sequencing of roughly 140 peripheral blood samples (approximately 44 ophthalmopathy, under 80 hyperthyroidism and roughly 17 progressor patients) is reported in the paper.

The specimen comprised peripheral blood mononuclear cells (PBMCs), sampled at new diagnosis, from a patient treated with antithyroid drugs. This sequence originates from a man under 40 with Graves disease. Donor details come from another sample of the same person, matched by shared clones. The rearranged segments are TRBV19 and TRBJ2-5; TRBD2 is a possible D gene, resting on 5 matching bases. The nucleotide sequence is TGTGCCAGTAGTGGTAGCGAGTGGGAGACCCAGTACTTC. It translates as CASSGSEWETQYF.